This passage covers 2 T cell receptor beta chains from one sample sequenced in a study of PD-1 blockade in classical Hodgkin lymphoma. Assay used: immunoSEQ multiplex PCR; TCRdb lists only in-frame clones, some missing. The table shows tens of thousands of clones, with roughly nine tenths occurring only once. Patients all relapsed after autologous stem cell transplantation, and there was variation in brentuximab vedotin exposure. The sequenced sample was peripheral blood mononuclear cells (PBMCs), obtained at baseline. These receptors were collected from a human donor with classical Hodgkin lymphoma.

V is TRBV4-3 and J is TRBJ2-3, with D hard to call. Germline values: CDR1 LGHNA, CDR2 YSLEER. Trimming removed 0 bases at V and 7 bases at J, with 5 bases between. The CDR3 extends over 12 amino acids. CDR3 sequence reads: CASSQDRNTQYF. The CDR3 nucleotides read TGCGCCAGCAGCCAAGACCGGAATACGCAGTATTTT.

V usage is TRBV4-1 and J usage is TRBJ2-1, with D perhaps matching TRBD2 (5 bases). Per the germline V gene, CDR1 is MGHRA and CDR2 is YSYEKL. The CDR3 totals 13 residues. The V and J ends lost 0 bases and 10 bases respectively, with 10 bases between them. The CDR3 DNA follows: TGCGCCAGCAGCCAAGATCCGGCTAGCGAGCAGTTCTTC. It translates to CASSQDPASEQFF.